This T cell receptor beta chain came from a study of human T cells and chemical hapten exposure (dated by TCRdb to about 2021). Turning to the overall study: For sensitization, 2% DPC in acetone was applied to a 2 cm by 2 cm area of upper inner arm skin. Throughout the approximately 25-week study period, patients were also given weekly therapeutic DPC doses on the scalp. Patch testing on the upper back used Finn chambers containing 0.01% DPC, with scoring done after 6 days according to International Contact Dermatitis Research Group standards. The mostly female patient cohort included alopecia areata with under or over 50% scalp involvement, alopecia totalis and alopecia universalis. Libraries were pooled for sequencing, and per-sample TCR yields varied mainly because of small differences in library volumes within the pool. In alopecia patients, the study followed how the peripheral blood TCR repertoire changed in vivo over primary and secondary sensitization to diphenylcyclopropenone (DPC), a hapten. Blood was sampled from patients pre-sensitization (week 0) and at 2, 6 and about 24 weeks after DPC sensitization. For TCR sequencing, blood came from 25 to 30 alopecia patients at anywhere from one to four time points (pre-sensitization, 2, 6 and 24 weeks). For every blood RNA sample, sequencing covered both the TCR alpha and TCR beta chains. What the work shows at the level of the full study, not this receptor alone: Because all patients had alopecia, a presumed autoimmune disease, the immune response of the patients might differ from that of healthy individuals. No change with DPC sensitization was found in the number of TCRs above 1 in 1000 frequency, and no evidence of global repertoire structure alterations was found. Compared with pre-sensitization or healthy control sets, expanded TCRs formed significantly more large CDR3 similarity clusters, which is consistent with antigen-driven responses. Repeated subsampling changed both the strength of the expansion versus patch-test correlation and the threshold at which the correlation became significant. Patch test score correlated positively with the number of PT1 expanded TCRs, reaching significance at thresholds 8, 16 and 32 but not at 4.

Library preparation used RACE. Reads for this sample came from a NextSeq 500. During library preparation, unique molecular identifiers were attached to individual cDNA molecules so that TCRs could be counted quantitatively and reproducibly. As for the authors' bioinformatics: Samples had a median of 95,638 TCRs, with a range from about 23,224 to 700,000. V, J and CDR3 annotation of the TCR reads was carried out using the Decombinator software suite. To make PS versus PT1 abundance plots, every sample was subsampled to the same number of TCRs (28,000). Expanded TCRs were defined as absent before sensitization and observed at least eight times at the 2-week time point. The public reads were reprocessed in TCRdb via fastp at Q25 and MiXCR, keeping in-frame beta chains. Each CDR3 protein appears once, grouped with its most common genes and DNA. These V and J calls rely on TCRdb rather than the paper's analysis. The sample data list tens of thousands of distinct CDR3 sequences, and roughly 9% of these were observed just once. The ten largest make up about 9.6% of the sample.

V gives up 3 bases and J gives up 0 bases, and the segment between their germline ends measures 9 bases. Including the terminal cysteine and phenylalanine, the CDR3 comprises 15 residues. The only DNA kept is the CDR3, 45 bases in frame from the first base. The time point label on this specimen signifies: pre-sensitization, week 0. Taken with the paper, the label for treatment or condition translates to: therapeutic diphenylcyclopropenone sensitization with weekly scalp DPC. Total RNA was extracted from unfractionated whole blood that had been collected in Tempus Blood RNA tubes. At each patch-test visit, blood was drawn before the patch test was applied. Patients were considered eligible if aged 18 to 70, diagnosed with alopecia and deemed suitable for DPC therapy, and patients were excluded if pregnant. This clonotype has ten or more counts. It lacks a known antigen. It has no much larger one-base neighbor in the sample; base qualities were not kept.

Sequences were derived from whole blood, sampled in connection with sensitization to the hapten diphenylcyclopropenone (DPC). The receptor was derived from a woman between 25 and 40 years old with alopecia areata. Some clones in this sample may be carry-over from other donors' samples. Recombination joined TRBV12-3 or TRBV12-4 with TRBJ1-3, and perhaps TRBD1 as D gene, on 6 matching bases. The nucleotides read TGTGCCAGCAGTTTTGACAGGAGCTCTGGAAACACCATATATTTT. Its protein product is CASSFDRSSGNTIYF.